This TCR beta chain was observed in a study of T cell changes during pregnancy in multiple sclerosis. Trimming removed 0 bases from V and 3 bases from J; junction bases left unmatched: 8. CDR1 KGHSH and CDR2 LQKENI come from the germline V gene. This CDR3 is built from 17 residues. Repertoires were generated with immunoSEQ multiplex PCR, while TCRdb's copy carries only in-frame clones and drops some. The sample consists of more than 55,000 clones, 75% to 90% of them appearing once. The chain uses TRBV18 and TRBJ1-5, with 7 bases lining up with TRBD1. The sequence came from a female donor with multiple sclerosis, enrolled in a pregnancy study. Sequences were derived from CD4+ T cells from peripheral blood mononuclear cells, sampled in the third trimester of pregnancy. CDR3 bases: TGTGCCAGCTCACCACCCTATCGACAGGGAATCAATCAGCCCCAGCATTTT. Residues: CASSPPYRQGINQPQHF.